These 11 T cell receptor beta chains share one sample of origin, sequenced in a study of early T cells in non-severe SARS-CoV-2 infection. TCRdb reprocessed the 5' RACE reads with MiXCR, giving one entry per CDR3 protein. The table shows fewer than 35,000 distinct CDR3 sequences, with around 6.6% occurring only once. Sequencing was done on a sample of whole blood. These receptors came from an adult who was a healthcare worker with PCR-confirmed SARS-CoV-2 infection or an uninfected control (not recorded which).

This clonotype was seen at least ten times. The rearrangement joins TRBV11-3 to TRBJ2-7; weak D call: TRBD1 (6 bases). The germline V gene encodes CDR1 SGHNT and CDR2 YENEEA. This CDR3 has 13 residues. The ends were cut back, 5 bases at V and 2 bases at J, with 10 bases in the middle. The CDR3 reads CASSRGQTYEQYF. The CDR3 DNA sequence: TGTGCCAGCAGCCGAGGACAGACCTACGAGCAGTACTTC.

The CDR3 region is CASIDRGTNLHF. CDR3 bases: TGTGCCAGCATTGATAGAGGGACAAACCTCCACTTT. The V and J genes are TRBV21-1 and TRBJ1-6; the listed D gene, TRBD1, was not tested against the DNA. TRBV21-1 is described as a pseudogene. The CDR3 runs to 12 residues.

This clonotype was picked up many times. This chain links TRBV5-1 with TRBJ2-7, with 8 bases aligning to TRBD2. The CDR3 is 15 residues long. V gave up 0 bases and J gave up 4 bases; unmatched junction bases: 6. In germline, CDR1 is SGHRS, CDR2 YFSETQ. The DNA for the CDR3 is TGCGCCAGCAGCTTGGGGTTAGCGGGGTTTTACGAGCAGTACTTC. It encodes CASSLGLAGFYEQYF. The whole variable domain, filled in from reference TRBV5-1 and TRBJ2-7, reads KAGVTQTPRYLIKTRGQQVTLSCSPISGHRSVSWYQQTPGQGLQFLFEYFSETQRNKGNFPGRFSGRQFSNSRSEMNVSTLELGDSALYLCASSLGLAGFYEQYFGPGTRLTVT.

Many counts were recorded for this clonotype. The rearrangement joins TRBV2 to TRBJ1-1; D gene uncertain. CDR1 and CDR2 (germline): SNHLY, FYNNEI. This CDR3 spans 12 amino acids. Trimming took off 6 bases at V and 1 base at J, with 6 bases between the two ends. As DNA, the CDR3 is TGTGCCAGCAGCCGACCGAACACTGAAGCTTTCTTT. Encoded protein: CASSRPNTEAFF.

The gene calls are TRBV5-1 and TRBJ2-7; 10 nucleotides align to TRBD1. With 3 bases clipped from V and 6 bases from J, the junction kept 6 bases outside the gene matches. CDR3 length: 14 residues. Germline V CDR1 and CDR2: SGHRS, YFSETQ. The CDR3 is CASSSGTGVGEQYF. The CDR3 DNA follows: TGCGCCAGCAGCTCGGGGACAGGGGTCGGCGAGCAGTACTTC.

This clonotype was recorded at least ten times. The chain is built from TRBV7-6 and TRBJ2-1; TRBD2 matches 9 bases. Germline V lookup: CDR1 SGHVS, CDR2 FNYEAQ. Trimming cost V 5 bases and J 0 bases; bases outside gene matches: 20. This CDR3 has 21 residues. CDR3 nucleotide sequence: TGTGCCAGCAGCCCAAGACCCGGAGGTGCTAGCGGGGCAAGCTCCTACAATGAGCAGTTCTTC. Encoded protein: CASSPRPGGASGASSYNEQFF.

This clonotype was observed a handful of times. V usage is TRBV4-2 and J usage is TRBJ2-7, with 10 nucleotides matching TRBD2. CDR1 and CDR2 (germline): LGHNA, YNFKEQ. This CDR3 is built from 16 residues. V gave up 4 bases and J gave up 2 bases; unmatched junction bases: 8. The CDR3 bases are TGTGCCAGCAGCCCTTCCTCAGCGGGAGGGCCCTACGAGCAGTACTTC. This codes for CASSPSSAGGPYEQYF.

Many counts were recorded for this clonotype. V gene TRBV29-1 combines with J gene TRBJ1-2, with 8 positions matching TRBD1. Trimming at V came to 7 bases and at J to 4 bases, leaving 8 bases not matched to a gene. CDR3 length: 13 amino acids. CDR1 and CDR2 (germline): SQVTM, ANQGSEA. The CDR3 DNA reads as TGCAGCGCCAGGACAGGGACGGGCTATGGCTACACCTTC. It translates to CSARTGTGYGYTF.

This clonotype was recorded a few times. The CDR3 bases are TGTGCCAGCAGTTCCGCCGGGACGGTACAAGAGACCCAGTACTTC. Its translation: CASSSAGTVQETQYF. The gene calls are TRBV12-3 or TRBV12-4 and TRBJ2-5; D may correspond to TRBD1 or TRBD2 (5 bases each). V was clipped by 4 bases and J by 2 bases, with 14 bases between them. CDR3 size: 15 residues.

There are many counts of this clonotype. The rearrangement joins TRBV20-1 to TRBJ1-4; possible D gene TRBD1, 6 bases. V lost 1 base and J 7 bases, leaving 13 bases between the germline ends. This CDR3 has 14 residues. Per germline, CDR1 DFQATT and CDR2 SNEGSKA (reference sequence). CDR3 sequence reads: CSARGLAGAEKLFF. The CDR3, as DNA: TGCAGTGCTAGAGGGTTGGCAGGGGCTGAAAAACTGTTTTTT.

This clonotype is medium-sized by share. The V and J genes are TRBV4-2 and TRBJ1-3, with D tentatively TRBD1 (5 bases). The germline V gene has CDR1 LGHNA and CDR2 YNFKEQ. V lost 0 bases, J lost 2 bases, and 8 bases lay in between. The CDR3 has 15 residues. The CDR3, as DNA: TGTGCCAGCAGCCAAGAATTAGGGGCTGGAAACACCATATATTTT. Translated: CASSQELGAGNTIYF.